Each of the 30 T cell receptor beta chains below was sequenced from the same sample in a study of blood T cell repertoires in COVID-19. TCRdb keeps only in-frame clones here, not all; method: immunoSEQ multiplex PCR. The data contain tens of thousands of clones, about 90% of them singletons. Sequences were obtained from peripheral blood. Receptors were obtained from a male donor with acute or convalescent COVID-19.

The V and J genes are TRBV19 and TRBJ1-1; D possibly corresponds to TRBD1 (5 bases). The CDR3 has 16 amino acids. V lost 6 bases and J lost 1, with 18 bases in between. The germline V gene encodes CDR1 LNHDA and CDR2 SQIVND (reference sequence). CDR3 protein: CASRKNRGGGNTEAFF. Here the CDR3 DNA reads TGTGCCAGTAGGAAGAACAGAGGCGGGGGGAACACTGAAGCTTTCTTT.

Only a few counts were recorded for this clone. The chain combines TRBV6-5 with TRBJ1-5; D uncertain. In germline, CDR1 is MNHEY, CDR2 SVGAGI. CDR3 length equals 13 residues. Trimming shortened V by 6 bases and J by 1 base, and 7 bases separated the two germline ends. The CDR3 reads CASRLASNQPQHF. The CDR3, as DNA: TGTGCCAGCAGGTTAGCAAGCAATCAGCCCCAGCATTTT.

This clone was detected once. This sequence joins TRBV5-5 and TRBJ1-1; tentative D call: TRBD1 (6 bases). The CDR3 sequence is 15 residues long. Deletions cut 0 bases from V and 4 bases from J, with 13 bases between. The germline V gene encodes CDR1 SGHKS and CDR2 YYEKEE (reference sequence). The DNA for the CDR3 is TGTGCCAGCAGCTTGGTAGTTCAGGGGAGCACTGAAGCTTTCTTT. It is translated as CASSLVVQGSTEAFF.

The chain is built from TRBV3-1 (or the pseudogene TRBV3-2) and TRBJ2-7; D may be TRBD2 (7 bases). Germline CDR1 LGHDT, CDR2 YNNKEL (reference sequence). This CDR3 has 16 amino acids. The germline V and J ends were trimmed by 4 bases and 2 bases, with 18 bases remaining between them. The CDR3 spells CASSLKGGAKPYEQYF. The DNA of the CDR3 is TGTGCCAGCAGCCTCAAAGGGGGGGCTAAACCCTACGAGCAGTACTTC.

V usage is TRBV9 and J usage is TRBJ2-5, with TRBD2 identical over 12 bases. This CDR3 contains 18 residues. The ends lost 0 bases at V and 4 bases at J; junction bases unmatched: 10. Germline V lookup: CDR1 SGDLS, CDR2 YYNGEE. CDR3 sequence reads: CASSVGASGGVPLETQYF. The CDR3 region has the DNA TGTGCCAGCAGCGTAGGGGCTAGCGGGGGGGTACCCCTAGAGACCCAGTACTTC.

CDR3 in amino acids: CASREGNGELFF. The CDR3 nucleotides are TGTGCCAGCCGGGAGGGGAACGGGGAGCTGTTTTTT. J is TRBJ2-2 and V is TRBV28, with 8 nucleotides matching TRBD2. CDR1 and CDR2 (germline): MDHEN, SYDVKM. The CDR3 sequence is 12 residues long. Unmatched junction bases numbered 3, after V lost 8 bases and J lost 7 bases.

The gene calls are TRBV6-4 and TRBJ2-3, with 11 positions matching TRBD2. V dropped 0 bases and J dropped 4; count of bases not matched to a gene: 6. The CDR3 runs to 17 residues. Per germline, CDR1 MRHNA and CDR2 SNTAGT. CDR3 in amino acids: CASSDSTSGGGPDTQYF. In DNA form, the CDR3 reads TGTGCCAGCAGTGACTCCACTAGCGGGGGCGGGCCAGATACGCAGTATTTT.

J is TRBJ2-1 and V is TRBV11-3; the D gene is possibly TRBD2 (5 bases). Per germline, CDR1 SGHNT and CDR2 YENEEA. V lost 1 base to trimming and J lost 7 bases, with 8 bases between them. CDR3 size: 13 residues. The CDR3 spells CASSLVTGNEQFF. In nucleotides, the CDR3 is TGTGCCAGCAGCTTAGTTACGGGAAATGAGCAGTTCTTC. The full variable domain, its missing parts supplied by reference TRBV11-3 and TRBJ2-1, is EAGVVQSPRYKIIEKKQPVAFWCNPISGHNTLYWYLQNLGQGPELLIRYENEEAVDDSQLPKDRFSAERLKGVDSTLKIQPAELGDSAVYLCASSLVTGNEQFFGPGTRLTVL.

The CDR3 loop is CASSIVTGRVTEAFF. CDR3 nucleotides: TGCGCCAGCAGCATTGTAACAGGGAGAGTCACTGAAGCTTTCTTT. This chain connects TRBV5-1 to TRBJ1-1; D possibly corresponds to TRBD1 (6 bases). V shed 4 bases and J shed 4 bases, with 17 bases lying between them. The CDR3 has 15 residues. The germline gives CDR1 SGHRS, CDR2 YFSETQ.

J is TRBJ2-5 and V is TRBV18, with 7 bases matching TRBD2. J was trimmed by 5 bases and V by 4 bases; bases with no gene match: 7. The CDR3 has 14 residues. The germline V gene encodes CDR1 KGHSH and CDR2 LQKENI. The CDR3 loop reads CASSLREGAETQYF. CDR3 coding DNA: TGTGCCAGCTCACTCAGGGAGGGTGCGGAGACCCAGTACTTC.

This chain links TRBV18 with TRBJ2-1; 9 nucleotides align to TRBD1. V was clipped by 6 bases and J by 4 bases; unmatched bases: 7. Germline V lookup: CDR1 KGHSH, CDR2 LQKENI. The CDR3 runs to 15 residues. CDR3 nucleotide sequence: TGTGCCAGCTCTCCCGGGACAGGGAGGTACAATGAGCAGTTCTTC. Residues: CASSPGTGRYNEQFF.

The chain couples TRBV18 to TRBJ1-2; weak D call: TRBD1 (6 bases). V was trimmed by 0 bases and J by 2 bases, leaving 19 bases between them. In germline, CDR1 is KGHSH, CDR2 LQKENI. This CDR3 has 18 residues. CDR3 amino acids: CASSPPIPPGQRNYGYTF. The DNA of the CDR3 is TGTGCCAGCTCACCACCGATTCCCCCGGGACAAAGAAACTATGGCTACACCTTC.

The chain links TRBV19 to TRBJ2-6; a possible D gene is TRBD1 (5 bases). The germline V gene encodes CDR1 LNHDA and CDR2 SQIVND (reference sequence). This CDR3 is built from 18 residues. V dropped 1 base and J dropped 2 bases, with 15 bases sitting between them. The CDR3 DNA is TGTGCCAGTAGTATAGGCGGCAGGGCCCCAGCTGGGGCCAACGTCCTGACTTTC. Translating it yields CASSIGGRAPAGANVLTF.

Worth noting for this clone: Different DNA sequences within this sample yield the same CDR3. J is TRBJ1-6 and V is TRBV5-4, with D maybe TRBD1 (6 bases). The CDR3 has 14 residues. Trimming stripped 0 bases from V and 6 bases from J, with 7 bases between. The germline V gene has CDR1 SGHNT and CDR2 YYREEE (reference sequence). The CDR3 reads CASSLDRVNSPLHF. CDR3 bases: TGTGCCAGCAGCTTGGACAGGGTTAATTCACCCCTCCACTTT. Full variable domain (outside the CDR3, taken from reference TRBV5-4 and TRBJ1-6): ETGVTQSPTHLIKTRGQQVTLRCSSQSGHNTVSWYQQALGQGPQFIFQYYREEENGRGNFPPRFSGLQFPNYSSELNVNALELDDSALYLCASSLDRVNSPLHFGNGTRLTVT.

The CDR3 sequence: CASSARTGQGRGKLFF. The DNA of the CDR3 is TGTGCCAGCAGCGCTCGGACGGGACAGGGGCGGGGGAAACTGTTTTTT. V usage is TRBV9 and J usage is TRBJ1-4; 10 nucleotides agree with TRBD1. The germline gives CDR1 SGDLS, CDR2 YYNGEE. The CDR3 runs 16 residues. After removal of 3 bases from V and 11 bases from J, the junction contained 13 bases not matched to a gene.

CDR3 in amino acids: CASSIQGGDTEAFF. The CDR3, as DNA: TGTGCCAGCAGTATACAGGGAGGGGACACTGAAGCTTTCTTT. This sequence joins TRBV7-2 and TRBJ1-1; perhaps TRBD1 as D (6 bases). This CDR3 is 14 amino acids long. The V and J ends lost 6 bases and 3 bases respectively, with 14 bases between them. CDR1 and CDR2 from the germline V gene are SGHTA and FQGNSA.

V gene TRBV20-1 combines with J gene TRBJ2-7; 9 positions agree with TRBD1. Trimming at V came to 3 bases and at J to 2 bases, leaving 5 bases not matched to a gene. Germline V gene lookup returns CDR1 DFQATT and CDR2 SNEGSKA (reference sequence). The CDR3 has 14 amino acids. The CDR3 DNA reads TGCAGTGCTAGTCAGGACAGGGGCCCCTACGAGCAGTACTTC. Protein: CSASQDRGPYEQYF.

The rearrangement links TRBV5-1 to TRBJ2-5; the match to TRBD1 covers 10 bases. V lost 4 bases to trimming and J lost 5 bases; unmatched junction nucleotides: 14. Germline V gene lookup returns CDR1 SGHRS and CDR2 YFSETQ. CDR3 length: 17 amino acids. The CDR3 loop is CASSARPGGQGWETQYF. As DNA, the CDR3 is TGCGCCAGCAGCGCCCGGCCGGGGGGACAGGGGTGGGAGACCCAGTACTTC. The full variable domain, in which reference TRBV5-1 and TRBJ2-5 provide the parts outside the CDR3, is KAGVTQTPRYLIKTRGQQVTLSCSPISGHRSVSWYQQTPGQGLQFLFEYFSETQRNKGNFPGRFSGRQFSNSRSEMNVSTLELGDSALYLCASSARPGGQGWETQYFGPGTRLLVL.

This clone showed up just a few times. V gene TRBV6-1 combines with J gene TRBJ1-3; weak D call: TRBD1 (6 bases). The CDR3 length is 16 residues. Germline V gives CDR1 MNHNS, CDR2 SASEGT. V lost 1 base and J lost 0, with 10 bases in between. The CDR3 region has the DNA TGTGCCAGCAGTGAAGGGGGGCCCAGCTCTGGAAACACCATATATTTT. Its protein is CASSEGGPSSGNTIYF.

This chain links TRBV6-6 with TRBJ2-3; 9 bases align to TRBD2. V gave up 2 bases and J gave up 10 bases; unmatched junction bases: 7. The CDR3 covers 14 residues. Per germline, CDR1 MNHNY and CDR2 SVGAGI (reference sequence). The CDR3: CASSYPSAGGSQYF. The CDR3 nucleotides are TGTGCCAGCAGTTACCCTTCAGCGGGGGGATCGCAGTATTTT.

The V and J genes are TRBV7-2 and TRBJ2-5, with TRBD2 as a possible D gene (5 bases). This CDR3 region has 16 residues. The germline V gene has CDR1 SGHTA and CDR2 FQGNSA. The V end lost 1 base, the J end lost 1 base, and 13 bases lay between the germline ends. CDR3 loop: CASSLGAGFSQETQYF. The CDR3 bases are TGTGCCAGCAGCTTAGGGGCGGGTTTCAGCCAAGAGACCCAGTACTTC.

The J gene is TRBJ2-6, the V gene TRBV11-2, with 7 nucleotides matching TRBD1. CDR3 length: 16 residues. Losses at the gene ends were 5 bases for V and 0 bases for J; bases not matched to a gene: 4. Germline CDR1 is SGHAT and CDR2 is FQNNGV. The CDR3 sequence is CASSRQGFSGANVLTF. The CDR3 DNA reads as TGTGCCAGCAGCCGACAGGGATTCTCTGGGGCCAACGTCCTGACTTTC.

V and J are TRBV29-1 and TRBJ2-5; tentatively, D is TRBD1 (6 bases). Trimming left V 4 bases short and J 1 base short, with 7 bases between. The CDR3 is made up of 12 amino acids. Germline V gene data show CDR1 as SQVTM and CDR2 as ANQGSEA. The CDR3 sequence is CSVGTAQETQYF. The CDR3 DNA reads TGCAGCGTTGGGACAGCCCAAGAGACCCAGTACTTC.

CDR3 bases: TGCGCCAGCAGCCAGGACTCTGGGGCCAACGTCCTGACTTTC. Protein sequence: CASSQDSGANVLTF. V and J are TRBV5-1 and TRBJ2-6; D is uncertain. This CDR3 region has 14 residues. Germline V gene sequence: CDR1 SGHRS, CDR2 YFSETQ. V was trimmed by 4 bases and J by 0 bases, leaving 5 bases between them.

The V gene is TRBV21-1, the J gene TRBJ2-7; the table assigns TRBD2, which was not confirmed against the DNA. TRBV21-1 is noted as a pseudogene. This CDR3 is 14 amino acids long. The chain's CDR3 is CASSTTPAGGEQYF. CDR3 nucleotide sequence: TGTGCCAGCAGCACTACGCCGGCAGGAGGCGAGCAGTACTTC.

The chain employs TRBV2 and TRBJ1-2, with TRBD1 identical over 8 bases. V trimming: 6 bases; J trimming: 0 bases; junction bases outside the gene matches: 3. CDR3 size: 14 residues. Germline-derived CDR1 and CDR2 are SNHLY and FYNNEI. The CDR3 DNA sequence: TGTGCCAGCAGCGCAGGGGGCCCTAACTATGGCTACACCTTC. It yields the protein CASSAGGPNYGYTF.

The chain's CDR3 is CASSPRWAGGSDEQFF. The CDR3 coding sequence is TGTGCCAGTAGTCCCCGTTGGGCGGGGGGCAGCGATGAGCAGTTCTTC. V gene TRBV19 combines with J gene TRBJ2-1; 8 bases align to TRBD2. Germline CDR1 and CDR2: LNHDA and SQIVND (reference sequence). The trim removed 5 bases at V and 8 bases at J, leaving 14 bases unmatched. The CDR3 extends over 16 amino acids.

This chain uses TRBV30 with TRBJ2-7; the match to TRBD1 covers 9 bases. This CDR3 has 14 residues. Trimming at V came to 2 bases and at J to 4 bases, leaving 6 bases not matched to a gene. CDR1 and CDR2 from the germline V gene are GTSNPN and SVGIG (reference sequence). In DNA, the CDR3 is TGTGCCTGGAGTTCGGGACAGGGAAGTTACGAGCAGTACTTC. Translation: CAWSSGQGSYEQYF.

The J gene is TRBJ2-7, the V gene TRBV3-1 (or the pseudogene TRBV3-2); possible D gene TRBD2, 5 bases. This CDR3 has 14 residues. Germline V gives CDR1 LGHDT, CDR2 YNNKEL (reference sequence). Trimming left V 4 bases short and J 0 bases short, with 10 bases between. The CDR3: CASSLLGSSYEQYF. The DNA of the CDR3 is TGTGCCAGCAGCCTCCTAGGGAGCTCCTACGAGCAGTACTTC.

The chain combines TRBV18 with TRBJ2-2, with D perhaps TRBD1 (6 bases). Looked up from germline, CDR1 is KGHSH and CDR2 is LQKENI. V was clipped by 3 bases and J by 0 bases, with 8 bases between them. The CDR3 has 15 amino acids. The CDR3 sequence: CASSPGQTNTGELFF. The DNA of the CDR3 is TGTGCCAGCTCACCCGGACAGACGAACACCGGGGAGCTGTTTTTT.